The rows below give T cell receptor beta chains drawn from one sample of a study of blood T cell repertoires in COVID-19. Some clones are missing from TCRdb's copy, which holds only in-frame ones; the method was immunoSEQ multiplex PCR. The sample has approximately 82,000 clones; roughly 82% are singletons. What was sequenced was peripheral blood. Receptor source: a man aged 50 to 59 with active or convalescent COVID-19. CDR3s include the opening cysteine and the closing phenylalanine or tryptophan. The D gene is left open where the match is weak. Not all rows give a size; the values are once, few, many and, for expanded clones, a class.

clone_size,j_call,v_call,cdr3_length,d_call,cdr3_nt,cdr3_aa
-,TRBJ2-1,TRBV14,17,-,TGTGCCAGCAGCCAACCTCCCTTGGGGAGGTGGTCCAATGAGCAGTTCTTC,CASSQPPLGRWSNEQFF
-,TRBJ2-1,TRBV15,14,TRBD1,TGTGCCACCAGCAGTGGGGACAGGGGCAATGAGCAGTTCTTC,CATSSGDRGNEQFF
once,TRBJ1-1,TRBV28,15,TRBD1,TGTGCCAGCAGCCCCACTCGGGCAGGGGGCACTGAAGCTTTCTTT,CASSPTRAGGTEAFF
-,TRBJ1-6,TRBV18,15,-,TGTGCCAGCTCACCAAGGCAGGGATATAATTCACCCCTCCACTTT,CASSPRQGYNSPLHF
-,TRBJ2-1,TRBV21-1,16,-,TGTGCCAGCAGCAAAATCCCCAGGGGCCGGCGCAATGAGCAGTTCTTC,CASSKIPRGRRNEQFF
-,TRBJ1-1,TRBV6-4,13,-,TGTGCCAGCAGTGGTGAACGGGGTACTGAAGCTTTCTTT,CASSGERGTEAFF
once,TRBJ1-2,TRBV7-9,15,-,TGTGCCAGCAGCTTAGGGCAGGCAGAAAACTATGGCTACACCTTC,CASSLGQAENYGYTF
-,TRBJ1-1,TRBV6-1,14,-,TGTGCCAGCAGCGAAGGTCCGGGGTCAAGTGAAGCTTTCTTT,CASSEGPGSSEAFF
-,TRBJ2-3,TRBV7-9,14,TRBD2,TGTGCCTCCGGACTAGCGCAGAGCACAGATACGCAGTATTTT,CASGLAQSTDTQYF
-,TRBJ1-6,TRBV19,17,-,TGTGCCAGTTCTCTAGACAGGAGAGTCGTAATGGGTTCACCCCTCCACTTT,CASSLDRRVVMGSPLHF
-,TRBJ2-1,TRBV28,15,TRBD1,TGTGCCAGCAGTACCGGGACAGGATTTAACAATGAGCAGTTCTTC,CASSTGTGFNNEQFF
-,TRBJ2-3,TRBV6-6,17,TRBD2,TGTGCCAGCAGTCAGACTAGCGGGGGGGCTAGCACAGATACGCAGTATTTT,CASSQTSGGASTDTQYF
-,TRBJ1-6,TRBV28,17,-,TGTGCCAGCAGTTTACCGGGGAGGTTCGTCGGAGATTCACCCCTCCACTTT,CASSLPGRFVGDSPLHF
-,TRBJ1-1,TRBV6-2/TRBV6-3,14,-,TGTGCCAGCAGTCCCCATTGGGGAGACACTGAAGCTTTCTTT,CASSPHWGDTEAFF
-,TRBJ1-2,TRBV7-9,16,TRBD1,TGTGCCAGCACCGAATTCCGGGACAGCTTCTCCTATGGCTACACCTTC,CASTEFRDSFSYGYTF
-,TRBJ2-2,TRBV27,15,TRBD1,TGTGCCAGCAGTTTATCGGGGACAGCCACCGGGGAGCTGTTTTTT,CASSLSGTATGELFF
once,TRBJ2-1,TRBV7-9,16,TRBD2,TGTGCCAGCATCAAGACTAGCGGGGGGGCCTACAATGAGCAGTTCTTC,CASIKTSGGAYNEQFF
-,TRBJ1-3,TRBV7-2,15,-,TGTGCCAGCAGCCCCCGAGGCAGATCTGGAAACACCATATATTTT,CASSPRGRSGNTIYF
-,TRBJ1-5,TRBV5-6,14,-,TGTGCCAGCAGCTTGTGGACACCTAGTCAGCCCCAGCATTTT,CASSLWTPSQPQHF
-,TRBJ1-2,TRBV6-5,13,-,TGTGCCAGCAGAGCGGACGGAAACTATGGCTACACCTTC,CASRADGNYGYTF
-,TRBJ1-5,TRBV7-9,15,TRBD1,TGTGCCAGCAGCTGGGACAGCTATAGCAATCAGCCCCAGCATTTT,CASSWDSYSNQPQHF
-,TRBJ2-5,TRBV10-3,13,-,TGTGCCATCAGTGACAGTTCCCAAGAGACCCAGTACTTC,CAISDSSQETQYF
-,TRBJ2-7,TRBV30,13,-,TGTGCCTGGAGTCAGCTAGCGCCCTACGAGCAGTACTTC,CAWSQLAPYEQYF
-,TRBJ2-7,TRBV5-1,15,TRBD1,TGCGCCAGCAGCACCGGGACAGGGATTTTCTACGAGCAGTACTTC,CASSTGTGIFYEQYF
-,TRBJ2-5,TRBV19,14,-,TGTGCCAGTAGTGCGCAGGGATTTAAAGAGACCCAGTACTTC,CASSAQGFKETQYF
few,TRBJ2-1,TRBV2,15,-,TGTGCCAGCAGCCCCAATCTAGCATTATCCAATGAGCAGTTCTTC,CASSPNLALSNEQFF
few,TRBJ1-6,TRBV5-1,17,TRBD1,TGCGCCAGCAGCTCCGGGTACGGGACAGGGAATAATTCACCCCTCCACTTT,CASSSGYGTGNNSPLHF
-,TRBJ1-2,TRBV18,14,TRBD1,TGTGCCAGCTCACCACGGACAGGGGGGGATGGCTACACCTTC,CASSPRTGGDGYTF
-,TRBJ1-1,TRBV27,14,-,TGTGCCAGCAGTGTCAACAGGGTGGACACTGAAGCTTTCTTT,CASSVNRVDTEAFF
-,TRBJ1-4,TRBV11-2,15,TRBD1,TGTGCCAGCAGCTTAGGGGACAGGGGTTATGAAAAACTGTTTTTT,CASSLGDRGYEKLFF
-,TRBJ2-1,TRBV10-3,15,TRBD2,TGTGCCACTCGGACTAGCGGGGGGACCGACAATGAGCAGTTCTTC,CATRTSGGTDNEQFF
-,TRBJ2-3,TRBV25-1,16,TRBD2,TGTGCCAGCAGTGAGGGGAGCGGGGCGCGCACAGATACGCAGTATTTT,CASSEGSGARTDTQYF
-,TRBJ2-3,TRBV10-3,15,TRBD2,TGTGCCATCAATTTAGAGCGGGGGGGTATAGATACGCAGTATTTT,CAINLERGGIDTQYF